These T cell receptor beta chains were read from a single sample in a study of a mutant IDH1 vaccine in newly diagnosed glioma. No antigen is known for these receptors. Libraries were prepared by immunoSEQ multiplex PCR; TCRdb keeps only in-frame clonotypes and omits some of them. The table lists about 38,000 clones, approximately 78% of them singletons. The material was PBMCs, obtained from a glioma patient whose treatment included an IDH1 peptide vaccine. These receptors originate from a man aged 40-50 years with glioma. The CDR3 runs from the conserved cysteine through the conserved F or W. The order of the fields is D gene, CDR3 length, clone size, J gene, V gene, CDR3 DNA, CDR3 protein. D genes are given only for firm matches. Rows give clone size only sometimes, using once, few, many, or a class for an expanded clone.

TRBD2 | 13 | NA | TRBJ2-7 | TRBV4-2 | TGTGCCAGCGGCTGGGGGGGGTCGTACGAGCAGTACTTC | CASGWGGSYEQYF
NA | 13 | NA | TRBJ2-7 | TRBV10-3 | TGTGCCATCAGCAGCTCCGCGGGCTACGAGCAGTACTTC | CAISSSAGYEQYF
NA | 17 | few | TRBJ1-6 | TRBV18 | TGTGCCAGCTCCCCGATGCCGGGGTCCTCCTATAATTCACCCCTCCACTTT | CASSPMPGSSYNSPLHF
TRBD2 | 13 | once | TRBJ2-7 | TRBV28 | TGTGCCAGCATGACTAGCGGGGGGAATGAGCAGTACTTC | CASMTSGGNEQYF
NA | 14 | NA | TRBJ1-3 | TRBV6-1 | TGTGCCAGCTCACCTCCGGGCTCTGGAAACACCATATATTTT | CASSPPGSGNTIYF
TRBD1 | 14 | once | TRBJ1-2 | TRBV6-1 | TGTGCCAGCGGTCAGGAGGGGGCTAGCTATGGCTACACCTTC | CASGQEGASYGYTF
NA | 12 | NA | TRBJ2-3 | TRBV6-5 | TGTGCCAGCAGCCCCAACGGGGGTACGCAGTATTTT | CASSPNGGTQYF
TRBD1 | 16 | NA | TRBJ1-4 | TRBV5-1 | TGCGCCAGCAGCCCAGGGACAGGGCCCTTGAGTGAAAAACTGTTTTTT | CASSPGTGPLSEKLFF
NA | 16 | NA | TRBJ2-4 | TRBV21-1 | TGTGCCAGCAGCAAAGGAGAGGCAGGGAGGAGACACATTCAGTACTTC | CASSKGEAGRRHIQYF
NA | 14 | NA | TRBJ2-7 | TRBV6-1 | TGTGCCAGCAGTGAAGGGGGCAGGGGCTACGAGCAGTACTTC | CASSEGGRGYEQYF
TRBD1 | 14 | NA | TRBJ1-2 | TRBV30 | TGTGCCTGGAGCGACGGGACAGGGAAAGTCGGCTACACCTTC | CAWSDGTGKVGYTF
NA | 14 | NA | TRBJ1-3 | TRBV5-1 | TGCGCCAGCAGCCCTCAGGGTCCTGGAAACACCATATATTTT | CASSPQGPGNTIYF
TRBD2 | 13 | NA | TRBJ2-5 | TRBV2 | TGTGCCAGCGGTAGCGGGACCCAAGAGACCCAGTACTTC | CASGSGTQETQYF
NA | 17 | NA | TRBJ1-5 | TRBV19 | TGTGCCAGTAGTATTCGCGGGGGCTCTTATAGCAATCAGCCCCAGCATTTT | CASSIRGGSYSNQPQHF
NA | 13 | NA | TRBJ2-7 | TRBV29-1 | TGCAGCGTTGAGGAGAGTTACTCCTACGAGCAGTACTTC | CSVEESYSYEQYF
NA | 14 | NA | TRBJ1-5 | TRBV2 | TGTGCCAGCAGTCAGGGCGGGCGCAATCAGCCCCAGCATTTT | CASSQGGRNQPQHF
NA | 11 | NA | TRBJ2-7 | TRBV30 | TGTGCCTGGAGTGTACGGATAGAGCAGTACTTC | CAWSVRIEQYF
NA | 13 | NA | TRBJ2-3 | TRBV10-1 | TGCGCCAGCAGTGAGTCGTTAACAGATACGCAGTATTTT | CASSESLTDTQYF
NA | 15 | NA | TRBJ1-1 | TRBV2 | TGTGCCAGCAGTGAAAATCATGGCTTGGGGACTGAAGCTTTCTTT | CASSENHGLGTEAFF
TRBD1 | 17 | NA | TRBJ1-2 | TRBV5-4 | TGTGCCAGCAGCTTGGGGAATAACAGGGGCATATCCTATGGCTACACCTTC | CASSLGNNRGISYGYTF
NA | 12 | NA | TRBJ1-2 | TRBV27 | TGTGCCAGCAGTTTTTCCGGGTATGGCTACACCTTC | CASSFSGYGYTF
NA | 14 | NA | TRBJ2-5 | TRBV5-4 | TGTGCCAGCAGCTCCCCCGGGGGAGAAGAGACCCAGTACTTC | CASSSPGGEETQYF
NA | 12 | NA | TRBJ2-7 | TRBV5-4 | TGTGCCAGCAGCTCACAGGGGGGGGAGCAGTACTTC | CASSSQGGEQYF
TRBD1 | 16 | few | TRBJ1-1 | TRBV2 | TGTGCCAGCAGCTTGGGACAGGGAGGGATGAACACTGAAGCTTTCTTT | CASSLGQGGMNTEAFF
NA | 11 | NA | TRBJ2-3 | TRBV30 | TGTGCCTGGAGTCCCGCAGATACGCAGTATTTT | CAWSPADTQYF
NA | 14 | NA | TRBJ2-7 | TRBV6-5 | TGTGCCAGCAGTTACAGTGGGGCCGGCGACGAGCAGTACTTC | CASSYSGAGDEQYF
NA | 12 | few | TRBJ2-7 | TRBV2 | TGTGCCAGCAGTGGACAGGCCTACGAGCAGTACTTC | CASSGQAYEQYF
TRBD1 | 15 | NA | TRBJ1-2 | TRBV13 | TGTGCCAGCAGCTTCGGGACAGGGGGTAACTATGGCTACACCTTC | CASSFGTGGNYGYTF
NA | 13 | NA | TRBJ1-2 | TRBV30 | TGTGCCTGGAGTCGGGGAGGGCCCTATGGCTACACCTTC | CAWSRGGPYGYTF
TRBD1 | 14 | NA | TRBJ1-1 | TRBV11-3 | TGTGCCAGCAGCCGGGACAGGGGGAACACTGAAGCTTTCTTT | CASSRDRGNTEAFF
NA | 12 | few | TRBJ2-7 | TRBV7-9 | TGTGCCAGCAGCTTCGGAGTCTACGAGCAGTACTTC | CASSFGVYEQYF
NA | 13 | NA | TRBJ2-2 | TRBV5-4 | TGTGCCAGCAGCCCCCTGGGGGGGCGGGAGCTGTTTTTT | CASSPLGGRELFF
TRBD2 | 16 | few | TRBJ2-2 | TRBV6-6 | TGTGCCAGCAGCCTCAGGCTAGCGGTGAACACCGGGGAGCTGTTTTTT | CASSLRLAVNTGELFF
NA | 10 | few | TRBJ1-4 | TRBV2 | TGTGCCAGCAGTCTGGTAAAACTGTTTTTT | CASSLVKLFF
NA | 14 | NA | TRBJ1-4 | TRBV7-9 | TGTGCCAGCAGTCTCACTTCCGGGCCCGAAAAACTGTTTTTT | CASSLTSGPEKLFF
NA | 14 | NA | TRBJ1-2 | TRBV6-1 | TGTGCCAGCAGTGTAGGGTTCCCTAACTATGGCTACACCTTC | CASSVGFPNYGYTF
NA | 15 | NA | TRBJ2-1 | TRBV7-9 | TGTGCCAGCAGCTTAGTTCCTAGCTCCTACAATGAGCAGTTCTTC | CASSLVPSSYNEQFF
NA | 15 | few | TRBJ1-6 | TRBV7-9 | TGTGCCAGCAGCACCGCTCGCTCCTATAATTCACCCCTCCACTTT | CASSTARSYNSPLHF
TRBD1 | 15 | NA | TRBJ2-3 | TRBV5-1 | TGCGCCAGCAGCTTGGGAGGCAGGGGGTCAGATACGCAGTATTTT | CASSLGGRGSDTQYF
TRBD1 | 17 | NA | TRBJ2-2 | TRBV5-6 | TGTGCCAGCAGCTCCACGGACAGGGAGCCGAACACCGGGGAGCTGTTTTTT | CASSSTDREPNTGELFF
NA | 15 | NA | TRBJ1-5 | TRBV2 | TGTGCCAGCAGTGAGGGGGCAGGGAACAATCAGCCCCAGCATTTT | CASSEGAGNNQPQHF
NA | 15 | NA | TRBJ1-3 | TRBV15 | TGTGCCACCAGCAGAGATTTACCGAACCCAAACACCATATATTTT | CATSRDLPNPNTIYF
TRBD1 | 13 | few | TRBJ2-1 | TRBV11-2 | TGTGCCAGCAGCGGACAGGGGGCAAGTGAGCAGTTCTTC | CASSGQGASEQFF
TRBD1 | 16 | few | TRBJ1-1 | TRBV18 | TGTGCCAGCACCCGAGGGCGGGACAGCGGGTACACTGAAGCTTTCTTT | CASTRGRDSGYTEAFF
TRBD1 | 12 | NA | TRBJ2-7 | TRBV6-6 | TGTGCCAGCAGTACAGGGGTCTACGAGCAGTACTTC | CASSTGVYEQYF
TRBD1 | 14 | NA | TRBJ2-2 | TRBV6-4 | TGTGCCAGCAGTGACGCAGGGGGCACCGGGGAGCTGTTTTTT | CASSDAGGTGELFF
NA | 15 | NA | TRBJ2-3 | TRBV27 | TGTGCCAGCAGTTTGACAGACTCCGCAGGGGATACGCAGTATTTT | CASSLTDSAGDTQYF
TRBD1 | 13 | few | TRBJ2-5 | TRBV2 | TGTGCCAGCCTGGGACAGGGGAAGGAGACCCAGTACTTC | CASLGQGKETQYF
NA | 15 | NA | TRBJ1-5 | TRBV7-8 | TGTGCCAGCAGCTCTACACCTAATAGCAATCAGCCCCAGCATTTT | CASSSTPNSNQPQHF
NA | 14 | NA | TRBJ2-1 | TRBV6-1 | TGTGCCAGCAGTGAACCAGCAGGGATCAATGAGCAGTTCTTC | CASSEPAGINEQFF
NA | 12 | NA | TRBJ2-7 | TRBV6-5 | TGTGCCAGCAGGGGGGGTCCCCACGAGCAGTACTTC | CASRGGPHEQYF
NA | 15 | NA | TRBJ2-6 | TRBV5-1 | TGCGCCAGCAGCGTCCCCAAGTCTGGGGCCAACGTCCTGACTTTC | CASSVPKSGANVLTF
NA | 16 | NA | TRBJ2-2 | TRBV5-1 | TGCGCCAGCAGCTTGGTAGTGGGGGCTGGCACCGGGGAGCTGTTTTTT | CASSLVVGAGTGELFF
NA | 14 | few | TRBJ1-6 | TRBV6-1 | TGTGCCAGCAGTGAACGTGGGGGGAATTCACCCCTCCACTTT | CASSERGGNSPLHF
TRBD1 | 11 | NA | TRBJ2-7 | TRBV29-1 | TGCAGCGTATCACAGGGGTACGAGCAGTACTTC | CSVSQGYEQYF
NA | 14 | NA | TRBJ2-2 | TRBV5-8 | TGTGCCAGCAGCCCGGGACCAAACACCGGGGAGCTGTTTTTT | CASSPGPNTGELFF
NA | 15 | NA | TRBJ2-5 | TRBV2 | TGTGCCAGCAGTGAAGGATTTGTACCCTGGGGGGCCCAGTACTTC | CASSEGFVPWGAQYF
TRBD1 | 16 | NA | TRBJ1-4 | TRBV9 | TGTGCCAGCAGCGCCCCACGGGGAGGGGGCGATGAAAAACTGTTTTTT | CASSAPRGGGDEKLFF
NA | 11 | NA | TRBJ1-1 | TRBV19 | TGTGCCAGTGCGGGGGCCTTCGGAACTTTCTTT | CASAGAFGTFF